The T cell receptor beta chain under discussion was sequenced for a study of low-dose radiotherapy and immunotherapy resistance in tumors. As for the study in general: On an every-two-weeks schedule, patients received intravenous nivolumab 240 mg, along with ipilimumab 1 mg/kg every six weeks.

Alpha and beta chains were covered, as first-strand cDNA relied on TRAV- and TRBV-specific primers. It was with a constant-region primer and a V-primer adapter that TCRs were amplified over around 20 PCR cycles. TCRdb reprocessed the reads with MiXCR, giving one entry per CDR3 protein. The sample holds about 6,200 distinct CDR3 sequences, approximately 80% seen once. With 8 bases clipped from V and 1 base from J, the junction kept 14 bases outside the gene matches. The CDR3 is 17 residues long. J is TRBJ1-1 and V is TRBV12-3 or TRBV12-4; TRBD1 matches 9 bases. The TCR sequence derives from a human donor with advanced metastatic prostate, ovarian, gallbladder or colorectal cancer (not recorded which). This table probably holds off-target reads from a library built for another chain. The CDR3 region is CASGRNRGLGGNTEAFF. As DNA, the CDR3 is TGTGCCAGCGGTAGAAACAGGGGGCTCGGGGGGAACACTGAAGCTTTCTTT.